Here is one T cell receptor (beta chain) with its context. Its antigen remains unidentified. The entry originates in a study of PD-L1 blockade in urothelial cancer. Study summary: The analyses of blood took place 3 weeks (second dose) and 6 weeks after treatment start. Median T cell yield from blood was around 140,000. Study findings and constraints: Those with durable benefit had larger increases in tumor-associated blood clones at 3 weeks.

The V gene's germline CDR1 is SEHNR and CDR2 FQNEAQ (reference sequence). J was trimmed by 5 bases and V by 5 bases; bases with no gene match: 3. The length of the CDR3 is 15 residues. Sequencing used immunoSEQ multiplex PCR; TCRdb keeps in-frame clones, though not all of them. The sample has some 28,000 clones, 75% to 90% seen once. Between 1 and 8 samples, pretreatment and on-treatment, were given by each patient. The chain combines TRBV7-9 with TRBJ2-5; 15 bases line up with TRBD2. The input for sequencing was PBMCs, taken around atezolizumab (anti-PD-L1) treatment. The receptor was isolated from a man aged 45-60 years with urothelial cancer. CDR3 sequence: CASSMGTSGRETQYF. CDR3 sequence (DNA): TGTGCCAGCAGCATGGGGACTAGCGGGAGGGAGACCCAGTACTTC.